This is a list of T cell receptor beta chains from one sample in a study of T cells in Graves' hyperthyroidism and ophthalmopathy. MiXCR was run by TCRdb on the multiplex PCR reads, yielding one entry per CDR3 protein. The profile shows around 350,000 distinct CDR3 sequences, around 14% of them singletons. The sequencing input was blood. These receptors all stem from a young woman with Graves' hyperthyroidism. Both conserved end residues are part of each CDR3. Fields, in order: J gene, clone size, V gene, D gene, CDR3 DNA, CDR3 protein. The D gene is left open where the match is weak. Clone size is not always given. Where it is, it says once, few, many or a class for expanded clones.

TRBJ1-1 | many | TRBV12-3/TRBV12-4 | . | TGTGCCAGCGGCGTGTTAGGCACTGAAGCTTTCTTT | CASGVLGTEAFF
TRBJ2-3 | . | TRBV6-5 | TRBD2 | TGTGCCAGCAGTTATACTAGCGGGAGTTCCACAGATACGCAGTATTTT | CASSYTSGSSTDTQYF
TRBJ1-1 | . | TRBV5-6 | TRBD1 | TGTGCCAGCAGCTGGGGGGACAGGGGGAGGACTGAAGCTTTCTTT | CASSWGDRGRTEAFF
TRBJ1-6 | many | TRBV4-1 | . | TGCGCCAGCAGCCAAGGCCATAACAGCGAACGCAAGAGCTCCTATAATTCACCCCTCCACTTT | CASSQGHNSERKSSYNSPLHF
TRBJ2-3 | many | TRBV7-8 | TRBD2 | TGTGCCAGCAGCCCCGGACTAGCGCTGACAGATACGCAGTATTTT | CASSPGLALTDTQYF
TRBJ2-2 | many | TRBV30 | . | TGTGCCTGGAGTTCCAGGGTTCCCGGGGAGCTGTTTTTT | CAWSSRVPGELFF
TRBJ1-2 | many | TRBV6-1 | . | TGTGCCAGCAGTGAGGCAGACTATGGCTACACCTTC | CASSEADYGYTF
TRBJ2-3 | . | TRBV19 | TRBD2 | TGTGCCAGTAGCCTTGATCCTAGCGGCAACACAGATACGCAGTATTTT | CASSLDPSGNTDTQYF
TRBJ2-1 | many | TRBV5-1 | TRBD2 | TGCGCCAGCAGCTTGTCGGGAGGCGACTATGAGCAGTTCTTC | CASSLSGGDYEQFF
TRBJ2-1 | many | TRBV10-3 | . | TGTGCCATCAGTGAGCGGCCTAACAATGAGCAGTTCTTC | CAISERPNNEQFF
TRBJ2-3 | many | TRBV6-1 | TRBD2 | TGTGCCAGCAGTCCAGAGACTAGCGGGAGGCCAACTAGCACAGATACGCAGTATTTT | CASSPETSGRPTSTDTQYF
TRBJ1-2 | many | TRBV3-1 | . | TGTGCCAGCAGCCAAGGGCGTCCGGCGGGCTATGGCTACACCTTC | CASSQGRPAGYGYTF
TRBJ2-1 | many | TRBV12-3/TRBV12-4 | TRBD1 | TGTGCCAGCAGTGGGACAGCAGGCTACAATGAGCAGTTCTTC | CASSGTAGYNEQFF
TRBJ1-2 | many | TRBV6-1 | . | TGTGCCAGCAGCCAGACAGAGAACTATGGCTACACCTTC | CASSQTENYGYTF
TRBJ1-1 | . | TRBV9 | . | TGTGCCAGCAGCGTAGATGACAGCCGATTCACTGAAGCTTTCTTT | CASSVDDSRFTEAFF
TRBJ1-1 | many | TRBV2 | . | TGTGCCAGCAGCTCCGAAGGGGGGAATATTGCCACTGAAGCTTTCTTT | CASSSEGGNIATEAFF
TRBJ2-1 | many | TRBV24-1 | TRBD2 | TGTGCCACCAGTGATACCGAGCGGGAGCCCAATGAGCAGTTCTTC | CATSDTEREPNEQFF
TRBJ2-1 | many | TRBV3-1 | . | TGTGCCAGCAGCCAAGATTGGGCCGTTAATGAGCAGTTCTTC | CASSQDWAVNEQFF
TRBJ1-2 | few | TRBV6-2/TRBV6-3 | . | TGTGCCAGCAGTTACCCACTAAACTATGGCTACACCTTC | CASSYPLNYGYTF
TRBJ2-3 | . | TRBV6-5 | TRBD2 | TGTGCCAGCAGTTACTCCAAGGGACTAGCGGGAGAAGTGGATACGCAGTATTTT | CASSYSKGLAGEVDTQYF
TRBJ2-2 | . | TRBV25-1 | TRBD1 | TGTGCCAGCAGTGGCGACCGGGACAGGGGTAACACCGGGGAGCTGTTTTTT | CASSGDRDRGNTGELFF
TRBJ2-5 | . | TRBV6-2/TRBV6-3 | . | TGTGCCAGCAGTTACCGGGGGCCCAGGGGGAAGGAGACCCAGTACTTC | CASSYRGPRGKETQYF
TRBJ1-5 | many | TRBV6-2/TRBV6-3 | . | TGTGCCAGCAGTACCTTCGAGTTACGGGGGGCAAGTCAGCCCCAGCATTTT | CASSTFELRGASQPQHF
TRBJ1-1 | few | TRBV20-1 | . | TGCAGTGCTAGAGGACAGTTTTACACTGAAGCTTTCTTT | CSARGQFYTEAFF
TRBJ1-4 | many | TRBV28 | TRBD1 | TGTGCCAGCAGCCGCCGGGACAGGACGCTTAATGAAAAACTGTTTTTT | CASSRRDRTLNEKLFF
TRBJ2-7 | many | TRBV30 | . | TGTGCCTGGAGTAGGCAATTCGAGCAGTACTTC | CAWSRQFEQYF
TRBJ1-4 | . | TRBV6-9 | TRBD1 | TGTGCCAGCAGTTTAGCGGGACAGCTTAATGAAAAACTGTTTTTT | CASSLAGQLNEKLFF
TRBJ2-5 | many | TRBV6-1 | TRBD2 | TGTGCCAGCAACCCGGGACTAGAAGAGACCCAGTACTTC | CASNPGLEETQYF
TRBJ2-1 | few | TRBV27 | . | TGTGCCAGCAGTTCCCATCCAGTCAATGAGCAGTTCTTC | CASSSHPVNEQFF
TRBJ2-7 | . | TRBV29-1 | . | TGCAGCGTTGCGGATATGGCACGGCAGTACTTC | CSVADMARQYF